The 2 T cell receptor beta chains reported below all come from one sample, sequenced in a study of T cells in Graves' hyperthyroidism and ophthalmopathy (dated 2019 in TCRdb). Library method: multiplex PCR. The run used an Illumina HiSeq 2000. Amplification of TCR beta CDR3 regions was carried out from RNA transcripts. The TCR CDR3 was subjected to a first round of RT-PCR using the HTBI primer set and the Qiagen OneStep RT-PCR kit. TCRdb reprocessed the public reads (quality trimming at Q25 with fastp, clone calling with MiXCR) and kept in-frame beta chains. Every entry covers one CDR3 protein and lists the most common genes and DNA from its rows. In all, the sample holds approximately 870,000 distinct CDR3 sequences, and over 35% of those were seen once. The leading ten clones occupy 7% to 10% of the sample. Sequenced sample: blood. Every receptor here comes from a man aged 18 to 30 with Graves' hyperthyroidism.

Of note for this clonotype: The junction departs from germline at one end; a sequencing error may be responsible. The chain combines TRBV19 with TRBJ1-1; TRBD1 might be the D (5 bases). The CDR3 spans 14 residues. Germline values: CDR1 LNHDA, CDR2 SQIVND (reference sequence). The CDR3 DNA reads TGTGCCAGTAGTACCGACAGACTGAACACTGAAGCTTCCTTT. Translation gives CASSTDRLNTEASF.

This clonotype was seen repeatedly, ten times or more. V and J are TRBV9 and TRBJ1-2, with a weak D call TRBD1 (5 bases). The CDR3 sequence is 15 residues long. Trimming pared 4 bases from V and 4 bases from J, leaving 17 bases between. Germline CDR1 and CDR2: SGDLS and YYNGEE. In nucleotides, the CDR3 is TGTGCCAGCAGCCCGGGTCCTGCTGGGGGCTATGGCTACACCTTC. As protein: CASSPGPAGGYGYTF. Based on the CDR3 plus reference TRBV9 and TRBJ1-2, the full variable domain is DSGVTQTPKHLITATGQRVTLRCSPRSGDLSVYWYQQSLDQGLQFLIQYYNGEERAKGNILERFSAQQFPDLHSELNLSSLELGDSALYFCASSPGPAGGYGYTFGSGTRLTVV.